Each of the 32 T cell receptor beta chains below was sequenced from the same sample in a study of T-cell reconstitution after alpha-beta-depleted transplantation in children. Molecular barcoding with unique molecular identifiers was used for the TCRbeta library. TCRdb reanalysed the PCR reads using MiXCR and keeps one entry per CDR3 protein. The sample carries hundreds of thousands of distinct CDR3 sequences, under 15% recorded once. The sample here was PBMCs, taken before TCRalphabeta/CD19-depleted stem cell transplant. These receptors all come from a girl aged 2-10 years with congenital amegakaryocytic thrombocytopenia, due to receive a stem cell transplant.

This clonotype was counted many times. The V gene is TRBV7-9, the J gene TRBJ2-2, with 8 nucleotides matching TRBD2. The CDR3 covers 15 residues. Germline-derived CDR1 and CDR2 are SEHNR and FQNEAQ (reference sequence). Losses at the gene ends were 6 bases for V and 5 bases for J; bases not matched to a gene: 8. The CDR3 nucleotides read TGTGCCAGCAGACTGAGCGGGAGTGGAACCGGGGAGCTGTTTTTT. Its protein is CASRLSGSGTGELFF.

The sample holds many counts of this clonotype. The V gene is TRBV20-1, the J gene TRBJ2-3, with 11 bases identical to TRBD2. Germline V gene lookup returns CDR1 DFQATT and CDR2 SNEGSKA (reference sequence). V was clipped by 1 base and J by 5 bases; unmatched bases: 5. The CDR3 consists of 15 residues. The CDR3 DNA follows: TGCAGTGCTAGAGGACTAGCGGGAACCCAAGATACGCAGTATTTT. This codes for CSARGLAGTQDTQYF.

This clonotype has a count of ten or more. This chain links TRBV7-2 with TRBJ2-5; D perhaps matches TRBD2 (5 bases). Trimming removed 5 bases from V and 3 bases from J, with 16 bases in between. The CDR3 contains 15 residues. Germline lookup yields CDR1 SGHTA and CDR2 FQGNSA. The chain's CDR3 is CASSGWELQEETQYF. In DNA, the CDR3 is TGTGCCAGCAGCGGCTGGGAGTTACAAGAAGAGACCCAGTACTTC. The full variable domain, completed using reference TRBV7-2 and TRBJ2-5, is GAGVSQSPSNKVTEKGKDVELRCDPISGHTALYWYRQSLGQGLEFLIYFQGNSAPDKSGLPSDRFSAERTGGSVSTLTIQRTQQEDSAVYLCASSGWELQEETQYFGPGTRLLVL.

This clonotype has only a few counts. This rearrangement joins TRBV5-1 to TRBJ2-2; 7 nucleotides align to TRBD2. CDR1 SGHRS and CDR2 YFSETQ come from the germline V gene. The CDR3 consists of 17 residues. J lost 3 bases, V lost 0 bases, and 8 bases had no gene match. The CDR3 sequence is CASSLAGGNRDTGELFF. For the CDR3, the DNA is TGCGCCAGCAGCTTGGCCGGGGGGAATCGGGACACCGGGGAGCTGTTTTTT. The whole variable domain, remainder taken from reference TRBV5-1 and TRBJ2-2, is KAGVTQTPRYLIKTRGQQVTLSCSPISGHRSVSWYQQTPGQGLQFLFEYFSETQRNKGNFPGRFSGRQFSNSRSEMNVSTLELGDSALYLCASSLAGGNRDTGELFFGEGSRLTVL.

The count of this clonotype is one. The rearrangement links TRBV2 to TRBJ2-5; a possible D gene is TRBD1 (6 bases). V was cut by 1 base and J by 4 bases, with 10 bases left in between. Germline V gene lookup returns CDR1 SNHLY and CDR2 FYNNEI. The CDR3 runs to 14 residues. CDR3 sequence reads: CASSEDRATETQYF. The CDR3, as DNA: TGTGCCAGCAGTGAAGACAGGGCCACAGAGACCCAGTACTTC. Full variable domain (remainder filled in from reference TRBV2 and TRBJ2-5): EPEVTQTPSHQVTQMGQEVILRCVPISNHLYFYWYRQILGQKVEFLVSFYNNEISEKSEIFDDQFSVERPDGSNFTLKIRSTKLEDSAMYFCASSEDRATETQYFGPGTRLLVL.

The chain couples TRBV20-1 to TRBJ2-7, with D perhaps TRBD1 (7 bases). Germline V gene lookup returns CDR1 DFQATT and CDR2 SNEGSKA (reference sequence). The CDR3 is 14 amino acids. V lost 3 bases, J lost 4 bases, and 16 bases lay in between. The CDR3 region has the DNA TGCAGTGCTAGGTTGACAGGGACTTATTACGAGCAGTACTTC. Residues: CSARLTGTYYEQYF.

The chain is built from TRBV12-3 or TRBV12-4 and TRBJ2-1; D gene uncertain. The CDR3 consists of 15 residues. V dropped 7 bases and J dropped 1 base, with 14 bases sitting between them. Here the CDR3 DNA reads TGTGCCAGCACCGCAAGCCGCGGTTCCTACAATGAGCAGTTCTTC. This encodes CASTASRGSYNEQFF.

This clonotype was detected many times. The genes are TRBV10-3 and TRBJ2-5; D is unclear. Germline V gives CDR1 ENHRY, CDR2 SYGVKD. The CDR3 has 13 residues. V was shortened by 3 bases and J by 0 bases, with 5 bases between the two germline ends. CDR3 loop: CAISEENQETQYF. Written as DNA, the CDR3 is TGTGCCATCAGTGAAGAGAACCAAGAGACCCAGTACTTC.

There are a few counts of this clonotype. The chain combines TRBV20-1 with TRBJ2-1; 7 bases match TRBD1. Germline lookup yields CDR1 DFQATT and CDR2 SNEGSKA (reference sequence). The CDR3 runs 13 residues. V was pared by 6 bases and J by 6 bases, with 8 bases of the junction left unmatched. CDR3 nucleotides: TGCAGTGCGAACAGGGGCCTCCTCAATGAGCAGTTCTTC. It codes for CSANRGLLNEQFF.

The V call is TRBV18, the J call TRBJ1-2, with D possibly TRBD1 on 5 matching bases. Germline V gene sequence: CDR1 KGHSH, CDR2 LQKENI. Trimming cost V 6 bases and J 4 bases, with 12 bases left between them. The CDR3 consists of 13 residues. The CDR3 reads CASSPTEFYGYTF. CDR3 in DNA: TGTGCCAGCTCGCCGACAGAGTTCTATGGCTACACCTTC.

Only a few counts were recorded for this clonotype. Being one base from a much bigger clone, this may be a read error. This chain links TRBV20-1 with TRBJ2-7, with D tentatively TRBD1 (5 bases). Germline CDR1 and CDR2: DFQATT and SNEGSKA (reference sequence). The CDR3 sequence is 12 residues long. With 3 bases removed from V and 0 bases from J, the gap between germline ends came to 6 bases. The CDR3 loop is CSASDSSYEQYF. CDR3 in DNA: TGCAGTGCTAGTGACAGCTCCTACGAGCAGTACTTC.

This clonotype appeared many times. The V gene is TRBV2, the J gene TRBJ2-3; D is tentatively TRBD1 or TRBD2 (5 bases each). The germline CDR1 and CDR2 sequences are SNHLY and FYNNEI. V shed 7 bases and J shed 2 bases, with 25 bases lying between them. The CDR3 has 18 residues. The DNA for the CDR3 is TGTGCCAGCACCACTCCTCGACGACAGACACGGGACACAGATACGCAGTATTTT. Its protein product is CASTTPRRQTRDTDTQYF.

The chain links TRBV5-1 to TRBJ2-1; D not certain. CDR3 size: 12 residues. Germline CDR1 reads SGHRS; CDR2 reads YFSETQ. Trimming shortened V by 4 bases and J by 8 bases, and 10 bases separated the two germline ends. In DNA form, the CDR3 reads TGCGCCAGCAGCCCCTCATTGGATGAGCAGTTCTTC. It is translated as CASSPSLDEQFF.

This clonotype was recorded many times. The gene calls are TRBV20-1 and TRBJ2-7; 11 bases are a match to TRBD2. This CDR3 is 16 amino acids long. V shed 1 base, J shed 5 bases, and the junction held 10 bases outside the gene matches. Germline values: CDR1 DFQATT, CDR2 SNEGSKA (reference sequence). CDR3 nucleotides: TGCAGTGCTAGAGGTCTATCACTAGCGGGAGTGGACGAGCAGTACTTC. This encodes CSARGLSLAGVDEQYF.

The genes are TRBV12-3 or TRBV12-4 and TRBJ1-1; D perhaps matches TRBD1 (5 bases). CDR3 length equals 13 residues. Trimming shortened V by 6 bases and J by 7 bases, and 15 bases separated the two germline ends. CDR3 bases: TGTGCCAGCAGCCTTTCCGGGACGAATGAAGCTTTCTTT. It is translated as CASSLSGTNEAFF.

CDR3 sequence: CASKVGRQANTGELFF. The CDR3 DNA sequence: TGCGCCAGCAAAGTGGGGAGACAGGCGAACACCGGGGAGCTGTTTTTT. The chain combines TRBV5-1 with TRBJ2-2; D might be TRBD1 (6 bases). The ends were cut back, 6 bases at V and 0 bases at J, with 15 bases in the middle. CDR1 is SGHRS and CDR2 is YFSETQ in the germline V gene. The CDR3 is made up of 16 amino acids.

This clonotype was counted ten times or more. V usage is TRBV7-9 and J usage is TRBJ2-1; D uncertain. This CDR3 region has 14 residues. With 0 bases removed from V and 5 bases from J, the gap between germline ends came to 8 bases. Germline-derived CDR1 and CDR2 are SEHNR and FQNEAQ (reference sequence). The CDR3 is CASSLARLNNEQFF. CDR3 coding DNA: TGTGCCAGCAGCTTAGCTCGGCTGAACAATGAGCAGTTCTTC.

About this clonotype: A much larger clone is a single base away; this may be a read error. This chain connects TRBV5-1 to TRBJ2-3, with D tentatively TRBD2 (5 bases). Looked up from germline, CDR1 is SGHRS and CDR2 is YFSETQ. V was trimmed by 9 bases and J by 0 bases, leaving 14 bases between them. The CDR3 is 14 residues long. The CDR3 DNA follows: TGCGCCAACAGTTACTGGACTAGCACAGATACGCAGTATTTT. Amino acids: CANSYWTSTDTQYF.

Turning to this clonotype: A much larger clone differs by one base, so this may be a read error. The chain couples TRBV30 to TRBJ1-6; unclear D gene. This CDR3 has 14 amino acids. From germline, CDR1 is GTSNPN and CDR2 SVGIG (reference sequence). CDR3 bases: TGTGCCTGGAGTGGAACAGTTTATAATTCATCCCTCCACTTT. It translates to CAWSGTVYNSSLHF.

DNA for the CDR3: TGTGCCAGCAGCTTAGGCTTTTGGGAGACCCAGTACTTC. The encoded protein is CASSLGFWETQYF. V gene TRBV7-3 combines with J gene TRBJ2-5; D unresolved. The V gene lost 2 bases and the J gene lost 5 bases, with 9 bases spanning the gap. The CDR3 extends over 13 amino acids. Germline V gene sequence: CDR1 SGHTA, CDR2 FQGTGA.

The gene calls are TRBV20-1 and TRBJ1-1; D is unresolved. V lost 2 bases to trimming and J lost 4 bases, with 8 bases between them. Germline V lookup: CDR1 DFQATT, CDR2 SNEGSKA (reference sequence). The CDR3 extends over 12 amino acids. The CDR3 region is CSARSVGTEAFF. DNA for the CDR3: TGCAGTGCTAGAAGTGTGGGCACTGAAGCTTTCTTT.

The table lists this clonotype with many counts. The chain uses TRBV4-1 and TRBJ1-2, with 8 bases fitting TRBD1. This CDR3 has 18 amino acids. The germline V gene has CDR1 MGHRA and CDR2 YSYEKL. The J segment lost 1 base and the V segment lost 0 bases, leaving 10 bases of the junction unmatched. CDR3 in amino acids: CASSQEGGDRGNNYGYTF. In nucleotides, the CDR3 is TGCGCCAGCAGCCAAGAAGGGGGTGACAGGGGAAATAACTATGGCTACACCTTC.

As DNA, the CDR3 is TGCGCCAGCAGCAGGGACTCGTTTGAGGCGTACTTC. It encodes CASSRDSFEAYF. The J gene is TRBJ2-7, the V gene TRBV5-1; D is perhaps TRBD2 (6 bases). The CDR3 sequence is 12 residues long. The ends were cut back, 4 bases at V and 12 bases at J, with 17 bases in the middle. Germline values: CDR1 SGHRS, CDR2 YFSETQ.

This clonotype was found a few times. The chain links TRBV5-1 to TRBJ2-5; a possible D gene is TRBD2 (6 bases). The CDR3 loop spans 13 amino acids. In germline, CDR1 is SGHRS, CDR2 YFSETQ. V was pared by 0 bases and J by 13 bases, with 16 bases between. The CDR3 protein is CASSLDPREDRYF. The CDR3 DNA follows: TGCGCCAGCAGCTTGGACCCTAGGGAGGACCGGTACTTC. Using reference TRBV5-1 and TRBJ2-5 for the parts outside the CDR3, the full variable domain is KAGVTQTPRYLIKTRGQQVTLSCSPISGHRSVSWYQQTPGQGLQFLFEYFSETQRNKGNFPGRFSGRQFSNSRSEMNVSTLELGDSALYLCASSLDPREDRYFGPGTRLLVL.

This clonotype was seen repeatedly, ten times or more. The chain employs TRBV5-1 and TRBJ2-1, with D perhaps TRBD1 or TRBD2 (5 bases each). The length of the CDR3 is 14 residues. V gave up 6 bases and J gave up 2 bases, with 12 bases separating them. Germline V gene sequence: CDR1 SGHRS, CDR2 YFSETQ. CDR3 DNA sequence: TGCGCCAGCACCCGGGACGTCACCTACAATGAGCAGTTCTTC. Protein product: CASTRDVTYNEQFF.

The chain joins TRBV20-1 to TRBJ2-7, with 7 bases matching TRBD2. V trimming: 1 base; J trimming: 5 bases; junction bases outside the gene matches: 11. Germline V CDR1 and CDR2: DFQATT, SNEGSKA (reference sequence). The CDR3 length is 15 residues. Written as DNA, the CDR3 is TGCAGTGCTAGAGTATGGCGGGAGCGTAGTAACGAGCAGTACTTC. Residues: CSARVWRERSNEQYF.

This clonotype was picked up many times. The rearrangement joins TRBV7-6 to TRBJ2-1, with 8 bases aligning to TRBD1. Looked up from germline, CDR1 is SGHVS and CDR2 is FNYEAQ. This CDR3 has 13 amino acids. With V trimmed by 4 bases and J by 8 bases, 4 bases remained unmatched. CDR3 in DNA: TGTGCCAGCAGCTCGGACAGGGTTTATGAGCAGTTCTTC. It specifies CASSSDRVYEQFF.

This clonotype was detected ten times or more. The chain uses TRBV4-2 and TRBJ1-5; D not resolved. CDR3 length: 15 residues. Trimming removed 0 bases at V and 8 bases at J, with 14 bases between. The germline V gene has CDR1 LGHNA and CDR2 YNFKEQ. CDR3 amino acids: CASSQDTGIREPQHF. CDR3 coding DNA: TGTGCCAGCAGCCAAGATACCGGAATTAGGGAGCCCCAGCATTTT.

This clonotype was seen ten or more times. The V and J genes are TRBV5-1 and TRBJ1-4; D possibly corresponds to TRBD1 (5 bases). The germline V and J ends were trimmed by 6 bases and 4 bases, with 13 bases remaining between them. This CDR3 is built from 14 residues. CDR1 is SGHRS and CDR2 is YFSETQ in the germline V gene. The CDR3 DNA sequence: TGCGCCAGCACCCTGGGACCCCATAATGAAAAACTGTTTTTT. It yields the protein CASTLGPHNEKLFF.

V gene TRBV24-1 combines with J gene TRBJ2-3; D ambiguous. Per the germline V gene, CDR1 is KGHDR and CDR2 is SFDVKD. The V and J ends lost 4 bases and 0 bases respectively, with 7 bases between them. The CDR3 spans 14 residues. The CDR3 is CATSDRLSTDTQYF. CDR3 coding DNA: TGTGCCACCAGTGACCGACTCAGCACAGATACGCAGTATTTT.

There are many counts of this clonotype. This chain connects TRBV28 to TRBJ2-1; the D is unclear. This CDR3 comprises 16 residues. Per germline, CDR1 MDHEN and CDR2 SYDVKM. The germline V and J ends were trimmed by 6 bases and 0 bases, with 15 bases remaining between them. The CDR3 spells CASSPTDGPSYNEQFF. The DNA for the CDR3 is TGTGCCAGCAGCCCGACGGACGGACCCTCCTACAATGAGCAGTTCTTC.

This clonotype was observed a few times. The chain couples TRBV11-2 to TRBJ2-5; tentatively, D is TRBD1 or TRBD2 (5 bases each). The V gene's germline CDR1 is SGHAT and CDR2 FQNNGV. The CDR3 contains 13 residues. V was clipped by 8 bases and J by 1 base, with 11 bases between them. CDR3 nucleotide sequence: TGTGCCAGCGGGGGTAGCCGCCAAGAGACCCAGTACTTC. This encodes CASGGSRQETQYF.